This TCR beta chain was documented in a study of shared T cell receptors in the human thymus. The protocol was immunoSEQ multiplex PCR, while the TCRdb copy is restricted to in-frame clones and leaves out a portion. The sample lists hundreds of thousands of clones, more than 70% occurring once. Germline V lookup: CDR1 MDHEN, CDR2 SYDVKM. V lost 6 bases and J lost 5, with 13 bases in between. CDR3 length: 14 amino acids. This same sample was also part of a study on human thymus T cells. Per that study: Donors were healthy Finnish babies undergoing corrective operations for congenital heart defects. Related reports documented highly overlapping thymic repertoires among unrelated individuals.

The V call is TRBV28, the J call TRBJ1-4; D may be TRBD1 (6 bases). The sequenced sample consisted of thymocytes. The receptor was isolated from a boy under two years old with a congenital heart defect. The CDR3 here is CASRPRQENEKLFF. The CDR3 region has the DNA TGTGCCAGCAGGCCCCGACAGGAGAATGAAAAACTGTTTTTT. The whole variable domain, filled in from reference TRBV28 and TRBJ1-4, reads DVKVTQSSRYLVKRTGEKVFLECVQDMDHENMFWYRQDPGLGLRLIYFSYDVKMKEKGDIPEGYSVSREKKERFSLILESASTNQTSMYLCASRPRQENEKLFFGSGTQLSVL.